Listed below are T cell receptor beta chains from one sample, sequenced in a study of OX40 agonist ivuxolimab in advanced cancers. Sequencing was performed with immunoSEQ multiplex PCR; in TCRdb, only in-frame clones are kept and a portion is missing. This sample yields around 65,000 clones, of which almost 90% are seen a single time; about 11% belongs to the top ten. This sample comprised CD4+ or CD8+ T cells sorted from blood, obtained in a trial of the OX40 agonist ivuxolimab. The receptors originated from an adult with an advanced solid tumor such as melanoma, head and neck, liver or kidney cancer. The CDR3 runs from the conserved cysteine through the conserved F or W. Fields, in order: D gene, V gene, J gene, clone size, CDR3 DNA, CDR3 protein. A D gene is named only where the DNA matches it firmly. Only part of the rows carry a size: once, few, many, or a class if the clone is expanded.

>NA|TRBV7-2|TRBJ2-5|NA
TGTGCCAGCAGCGCCCGGAAGGGACAAGAGACCCAGTACTTC
CASSARKGQETQYF
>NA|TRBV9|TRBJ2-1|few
TGTGCCAGCAGCTCCGGACTCTACAATGAGCAGTTCTTC
CASSSGLYNEQFF
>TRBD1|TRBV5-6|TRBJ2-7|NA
TGTGCCAGCAGCTTATGGACAGGGGTAGCCTACGAGCAGTACTTC
CASSLWTGVAYEQYF
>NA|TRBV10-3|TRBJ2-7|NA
TGTGCCATCAGTGAGTCTCGTTCCGCGAGCTCCTACGAGCAGTACTTC
CAISESRSASSYEQYF
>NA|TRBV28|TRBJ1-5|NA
TGTGCCAGCAGCCGGGTACAGGGAATGGGTCAGCCCCAGCATTTT
CASSRVQGMGQPQHF
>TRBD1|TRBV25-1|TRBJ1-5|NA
TGTGCCAGCAGTCCCCAGGGGGGTCAGCCCCAGCATTTT
CASSPQGGQPQHF
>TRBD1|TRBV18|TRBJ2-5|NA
TGTGCCAGCTCACAGAACTTACCCGGGACAGGGCAGGAGACCCAGTACTTC
CASSQNLPGTGQETQYF
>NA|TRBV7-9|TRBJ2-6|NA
TGTGCCAGCGAAAACAGGGTCCCAACTGGGGCCAACGTCCTGACTTTC
CASENRVPTGANVLTF
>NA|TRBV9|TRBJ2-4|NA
TGTGCCAGCAGCGTACTAGGGCTAGCCAAAAACATTCAGTACTTC
CASSVLGLAKNIQYF
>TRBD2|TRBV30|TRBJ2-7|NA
TGTGCCTGGAGCACACTAGCGCGGATATTGACCTATGAAGCGAAGTACGAGCAGTACTTC
CAWSTLARILTYEAKYEQYF
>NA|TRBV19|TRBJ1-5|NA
TGTGCCAGTAGTATAGAAGGGGGGTGGCAGCCCCAGCATTTT
CASSIEGGWQPQHF
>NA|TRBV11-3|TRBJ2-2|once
TGTGCCAGCTGGGGGGTCACCGGGGAGCTGTTTTTT
CASWGVTGELFF
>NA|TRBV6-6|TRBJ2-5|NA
TGTGCCAGCAGTTACAGTGCAGGGGGGGAGACCCAGTACTTC
CASSYSAGGETQYF
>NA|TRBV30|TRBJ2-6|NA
TGTGCCTGGAGAAGCTCTGGGGCCAACGTCCTGACTTTC
CAWRSSGANVLTF
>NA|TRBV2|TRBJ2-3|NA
TGTGCCAGCAGCACAGGTGCCGCCGTCACAGATACGCAGTATTTT
CASSTGAAVTDTQYF
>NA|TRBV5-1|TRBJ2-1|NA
TGCGCCAGCAGCACCGGACTAAAGGACAATGAGCAGTTCTTC
CASSTGLKDNEQFF
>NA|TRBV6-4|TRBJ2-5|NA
TGTGCCAGCAGTGACTCGAGAGGGACCCAGTACTTC
CASSDSRGTQYF
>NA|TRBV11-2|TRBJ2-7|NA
TGTGCCAGCAGCCGCTCCGGGGGTGAGTCCTACGAGCAGTACTTC
CASSRSGGESYEQYF
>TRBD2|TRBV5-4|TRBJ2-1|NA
TGTGCCAGCAGCCGTAGCGGGGTCACCTACAATGAGCAGTTCTTC
CASSRSGVTYNEQFF
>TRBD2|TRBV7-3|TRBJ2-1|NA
TGTGCCAGCAGCCCCTCCCGGTTGGGACTAGTCAATGAGCAGTTCTTC
CASSPSRLGLVNEQFF
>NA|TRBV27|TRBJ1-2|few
TGTGCCAGCAGTTTATTGGGGGGCTTTGGCTACACCTTC
CASSLLGGFGYTF
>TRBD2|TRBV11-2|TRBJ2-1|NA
TGTGCCAGCAGCTCTAGCGGGCTCAGCTCCTACAATGAGCAGTTCTTC
CASSSSGLSSYNEQFF
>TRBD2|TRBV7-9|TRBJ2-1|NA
TGTGCCAGCAGATCAAGGACTAGCGGGAGGGCCGGTTGGGACAATGAGCAGTTCTTC
CASRSRTSGRAGWDNEQFF
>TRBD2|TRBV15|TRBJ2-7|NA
TGTGCCACCAGCAGAGGGACAGCGGGAGGGTCCTACGAGCAGTACTTC
CATSRGTAGGSYEQYF
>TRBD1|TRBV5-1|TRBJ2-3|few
TGCGCCAGCAGCTTGACAGGGGGCAGGGCAGATACGCAGTATTTT
CASSLTGGRADTQYF
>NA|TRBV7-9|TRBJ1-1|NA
TGTGCCAGCAGCTTAGATCGGTCTGAAGCTTTCTTT
CASSLDRSEAFF
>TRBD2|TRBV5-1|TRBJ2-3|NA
TGCGCCAGCAGCTTGGTCGGGAGGGAAAACACAGATACGCAGTATTTT
CASSLVGRENTDTQYF
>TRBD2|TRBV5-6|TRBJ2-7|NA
TGTGCCAGCAGCCCAACCGACTTGCGGGAGAATTACGAGCAGTACTTC
CASSPTDLRENYEQYF
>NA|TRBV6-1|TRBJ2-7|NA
TGTGCCAGCAAAGGCAGGGCAACCTACGAGCAGTACTTC
CASKGRATYEQYF
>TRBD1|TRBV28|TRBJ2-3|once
TGTGCCAGCAGGATAGGGGGCGAAGTTACGCAGTATTTT
CASRIGGEVTQYF
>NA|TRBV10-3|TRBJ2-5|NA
TGTGCCATCACCGCGGGACGCCCGGGGGAGACCCAGTACTTC
CAITAGRPGETQYF
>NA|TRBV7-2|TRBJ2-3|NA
TGTGCCAGCAGCCAAGGACCAAGAGGAGATACGCAGTATTTT
CASSQGPRGDTQYF
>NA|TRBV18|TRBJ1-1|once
TGTGCCAGCTCACCCGACAGACCGAACACTGAAGCTTTCTTT
CASSPDRPNTEAFF
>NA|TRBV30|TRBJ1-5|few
TGTGCCTGGAGTAGAGTCAATCAGCCCCAGCATTTT
CAWSRVNQPQHF
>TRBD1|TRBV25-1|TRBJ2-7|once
TGTGCCAGCAGGCCGACAGGGATCAACGAGCAGTACTTC
CASRPTGINEQYF
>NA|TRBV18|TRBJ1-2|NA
TGTGCCAGCTCACCAGGGGCGCCAATAAACTATGGCTACACCTTC
CASSPGAPINYGYTF
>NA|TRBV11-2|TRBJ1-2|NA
TGTGCCAGCAGCTTTAGTTCCTCTTATGGCTACACCTTC
CASSFSSSYGYTF
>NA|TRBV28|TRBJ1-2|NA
TGTGCCAGCAGACAGGCCCTCTATGGCTACACCTTC
CASRQALYGYTF
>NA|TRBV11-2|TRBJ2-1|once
TGTGCCAGCAGCTTAGCGGGAGTTCAAGTTCAGTTCTTC
CASSLAGVQVQFF
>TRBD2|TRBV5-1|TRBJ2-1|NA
TGCGCCAGCAGCTCGCTAGCGGGAGCGTCCAATGAGCAGTTCTTC
CASSSLAGASNEQFF
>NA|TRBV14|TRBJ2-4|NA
TGTGCCAGCAGCCAAGGGTTCCTTACCACAAACATTCAGTACTTC
CASSQGFLTTNIQYF
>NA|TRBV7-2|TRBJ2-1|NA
TGTGCCAGCAGCTTTATTAGTGGCAATGAGCAGTTCTTC
CASSFISGNEQFF
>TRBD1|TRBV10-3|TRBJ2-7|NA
TGTGCCATCAGTGTTAGTGCGGGACAGGGCTACGAGCAGTACTTC
CAISVSAGQGYEQYF
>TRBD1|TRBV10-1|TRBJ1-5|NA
TGCGCCAGCAGTGGGGACAGGGTAGGGCCCCAGCATTTT
CASSGDRVGPQHF
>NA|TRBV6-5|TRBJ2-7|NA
TGTGCCAGCAGTTATCAGGGGACCTACGAGCAGTACTTC
CASSYQGTYEQYF
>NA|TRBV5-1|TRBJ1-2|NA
TGCGCCAGCAGAGAGATCGGGTCCTATGGCTACACCTTC
CASREIGSYGYTF
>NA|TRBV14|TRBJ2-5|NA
TGTGCCAGCAGCCGCGGAATCCTAGCGAGTAGGGAGACCCAGTACTTC
CASSRGILASRETQYF
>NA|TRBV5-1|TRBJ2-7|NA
TGCGCCAGCAGCTTGGAAGCTGTTTCAGGCGAGCAGTACTTC
CASSLEAVSGEQYF
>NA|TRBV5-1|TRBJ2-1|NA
TGCGCCAGCAAGAGCGTCTGGCCTTACAATGAGCAGTTCTTC
CASKSVWPYNEQFF
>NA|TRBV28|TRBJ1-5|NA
TGTGCCAGCAGCCTGGGACACAGACATCAGCCCCAGCATTTT
CASSLGHRHQPQHF
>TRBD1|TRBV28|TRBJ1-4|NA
TGTGCCAGCAGTTTGATTGGGACAGGGGATGAAAAACTGTTTTTT
CASSLIGTGDEKLFF
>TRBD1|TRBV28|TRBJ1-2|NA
TGTGCCAGCAGGACAGGGACGAACTATGGCTACACCTTC
CASRTGTNYGYTF
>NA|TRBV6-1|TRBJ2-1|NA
TGTGCCAGCAGTGTGACCACCAATGAGCAGTTCTTC
CASSVTTNEQFF
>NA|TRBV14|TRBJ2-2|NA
TGTGCCAGCAGCCAGAGGCGTCAGGCGATCGGGGAGCTGTTTTTT
CASSQRRQAIGELFF
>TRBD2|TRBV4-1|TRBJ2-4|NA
TGCGCCAGCAGCCCGCGTGGACTAGCGGGAGGACCTTCTAAGTCCAAAAACATTCAGTACTTC
CASSPRGLAGGPSKSKNIQYF
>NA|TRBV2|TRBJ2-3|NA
TGTGCCAGCAGACTGACTAGTATAGATACGCAGTATTTT
CASRLTSIDTQYF
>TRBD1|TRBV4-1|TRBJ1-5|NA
TGCGCCAGCAGCCAAGATCAGGCGGGACAGGGGGCGCGTCAGCCCCAGCATTTT
CASSQDQAGQGARQPQHF
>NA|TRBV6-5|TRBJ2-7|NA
TGTGCCAGCAGTCGGAGGGGGGTAGGGGGCCTCGAGCAGTACTTC
CASSRRGVGGLEQYF